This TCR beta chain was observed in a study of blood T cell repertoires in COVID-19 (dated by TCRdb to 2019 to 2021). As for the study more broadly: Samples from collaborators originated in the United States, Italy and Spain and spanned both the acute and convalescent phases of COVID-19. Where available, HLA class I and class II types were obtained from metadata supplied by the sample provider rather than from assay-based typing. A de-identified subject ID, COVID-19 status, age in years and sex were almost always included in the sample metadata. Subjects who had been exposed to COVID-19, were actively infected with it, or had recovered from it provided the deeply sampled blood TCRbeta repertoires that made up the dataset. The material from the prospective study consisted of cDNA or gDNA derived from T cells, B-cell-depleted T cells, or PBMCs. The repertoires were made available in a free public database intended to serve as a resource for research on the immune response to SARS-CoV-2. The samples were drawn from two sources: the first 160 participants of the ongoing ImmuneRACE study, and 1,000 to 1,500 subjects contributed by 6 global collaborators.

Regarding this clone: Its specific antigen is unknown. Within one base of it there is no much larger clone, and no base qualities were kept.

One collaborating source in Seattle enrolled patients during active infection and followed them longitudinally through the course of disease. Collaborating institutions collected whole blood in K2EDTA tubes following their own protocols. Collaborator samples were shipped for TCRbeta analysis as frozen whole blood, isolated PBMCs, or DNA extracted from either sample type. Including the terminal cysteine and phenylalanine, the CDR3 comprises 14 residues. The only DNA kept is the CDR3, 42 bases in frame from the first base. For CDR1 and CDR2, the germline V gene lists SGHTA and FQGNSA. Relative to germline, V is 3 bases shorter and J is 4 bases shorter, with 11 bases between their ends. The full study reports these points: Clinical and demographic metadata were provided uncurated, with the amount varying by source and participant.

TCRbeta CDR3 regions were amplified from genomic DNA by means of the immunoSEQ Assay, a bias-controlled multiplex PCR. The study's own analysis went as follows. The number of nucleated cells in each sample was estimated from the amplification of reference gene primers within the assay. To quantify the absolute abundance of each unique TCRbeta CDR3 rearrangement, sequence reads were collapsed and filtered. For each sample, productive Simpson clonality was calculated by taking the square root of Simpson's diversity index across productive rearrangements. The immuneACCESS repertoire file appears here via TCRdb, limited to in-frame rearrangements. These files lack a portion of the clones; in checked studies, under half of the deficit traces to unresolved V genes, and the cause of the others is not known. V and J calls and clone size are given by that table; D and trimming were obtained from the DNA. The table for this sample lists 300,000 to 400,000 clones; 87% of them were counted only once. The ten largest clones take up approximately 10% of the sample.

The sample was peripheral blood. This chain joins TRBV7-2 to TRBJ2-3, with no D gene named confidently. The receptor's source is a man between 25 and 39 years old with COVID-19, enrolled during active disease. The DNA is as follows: TGTGCCAGCAGCTTCCTAGGCCCCCCAGATACGCAGTATTTT. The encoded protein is CASSFLGPPDTQYF.